The next 3 T cell receptor beta chains were all read from a single sample in a study of T cell repertoires in aging, cancer and after chemotherapy. TRB rearrangements spanning V, D and J were amplified using mixed TRB-A/B primers. Via MiXCR, TCRdb re-called the multiplex PCR reads, giving one row per CDR3 protein. The data show just over 3,000 distinct CDR3 sequences, approximately 42% seen once. Amplification of TCR beta used genomic DNA extracted from peripheral blood. The sample comprised blood. Receptors were obtained from a human donor with a solid tumor.

The J gene is TRBJ2-5, the V gene TRBV5-4; tentative D call: TRBD2 (5 bases). The CDR3 runs to 13 residues. The germline V gene has CDR1 SGHNT and CDR2 YYREEE (reference sequence). Trimming pared 0 bases from V and 7 bases from J, leaving 10 bases between. The CDR3 DNA is TGTGCCAGCAGCTTGGCCGGGATTGGGACCCAGTACTTC. Its protein is CASSLAGIGTQYF.

The chain uses TRBV5-4 and TRBJ2-7; D tentatively fits TRBD1 or TRBD2 (5 bases each). Per the germline V gene, CDR1 is SGHNT and CDR2 is YYREEE (reference sequence). Trimming pared 4 bases from V and 6 bases from J, leaving 38 bases between. The CDR3 sequence is 21 residues long. The CDR3 nucleotides are TGTGCCAGCAGCCGACGTGGGGCAGGCATTAACCTCCGGGACGTCCTAGGCGAGCAGTACTTC. This codes for CASSRRGAGINLRDVLGEQYF.

V is TRBV6-6 and J is TRBJ2-7; D is undetermined. Germline V gene sequence: CDR1 MNHNY, CDR2 SVGAGI (reference sequence). Trimming took off 2 bases at V and 0 bases at J, with 11 bases between the two ends. This CDR3 is built from 15 residues. The DNA for the CDR3 is TGTGCCAGCAGTTACAGGGCCCCCGGCTCCTACGAGCAGTACTTC. Encoded protein: CASSYRAPGSYEQYF.